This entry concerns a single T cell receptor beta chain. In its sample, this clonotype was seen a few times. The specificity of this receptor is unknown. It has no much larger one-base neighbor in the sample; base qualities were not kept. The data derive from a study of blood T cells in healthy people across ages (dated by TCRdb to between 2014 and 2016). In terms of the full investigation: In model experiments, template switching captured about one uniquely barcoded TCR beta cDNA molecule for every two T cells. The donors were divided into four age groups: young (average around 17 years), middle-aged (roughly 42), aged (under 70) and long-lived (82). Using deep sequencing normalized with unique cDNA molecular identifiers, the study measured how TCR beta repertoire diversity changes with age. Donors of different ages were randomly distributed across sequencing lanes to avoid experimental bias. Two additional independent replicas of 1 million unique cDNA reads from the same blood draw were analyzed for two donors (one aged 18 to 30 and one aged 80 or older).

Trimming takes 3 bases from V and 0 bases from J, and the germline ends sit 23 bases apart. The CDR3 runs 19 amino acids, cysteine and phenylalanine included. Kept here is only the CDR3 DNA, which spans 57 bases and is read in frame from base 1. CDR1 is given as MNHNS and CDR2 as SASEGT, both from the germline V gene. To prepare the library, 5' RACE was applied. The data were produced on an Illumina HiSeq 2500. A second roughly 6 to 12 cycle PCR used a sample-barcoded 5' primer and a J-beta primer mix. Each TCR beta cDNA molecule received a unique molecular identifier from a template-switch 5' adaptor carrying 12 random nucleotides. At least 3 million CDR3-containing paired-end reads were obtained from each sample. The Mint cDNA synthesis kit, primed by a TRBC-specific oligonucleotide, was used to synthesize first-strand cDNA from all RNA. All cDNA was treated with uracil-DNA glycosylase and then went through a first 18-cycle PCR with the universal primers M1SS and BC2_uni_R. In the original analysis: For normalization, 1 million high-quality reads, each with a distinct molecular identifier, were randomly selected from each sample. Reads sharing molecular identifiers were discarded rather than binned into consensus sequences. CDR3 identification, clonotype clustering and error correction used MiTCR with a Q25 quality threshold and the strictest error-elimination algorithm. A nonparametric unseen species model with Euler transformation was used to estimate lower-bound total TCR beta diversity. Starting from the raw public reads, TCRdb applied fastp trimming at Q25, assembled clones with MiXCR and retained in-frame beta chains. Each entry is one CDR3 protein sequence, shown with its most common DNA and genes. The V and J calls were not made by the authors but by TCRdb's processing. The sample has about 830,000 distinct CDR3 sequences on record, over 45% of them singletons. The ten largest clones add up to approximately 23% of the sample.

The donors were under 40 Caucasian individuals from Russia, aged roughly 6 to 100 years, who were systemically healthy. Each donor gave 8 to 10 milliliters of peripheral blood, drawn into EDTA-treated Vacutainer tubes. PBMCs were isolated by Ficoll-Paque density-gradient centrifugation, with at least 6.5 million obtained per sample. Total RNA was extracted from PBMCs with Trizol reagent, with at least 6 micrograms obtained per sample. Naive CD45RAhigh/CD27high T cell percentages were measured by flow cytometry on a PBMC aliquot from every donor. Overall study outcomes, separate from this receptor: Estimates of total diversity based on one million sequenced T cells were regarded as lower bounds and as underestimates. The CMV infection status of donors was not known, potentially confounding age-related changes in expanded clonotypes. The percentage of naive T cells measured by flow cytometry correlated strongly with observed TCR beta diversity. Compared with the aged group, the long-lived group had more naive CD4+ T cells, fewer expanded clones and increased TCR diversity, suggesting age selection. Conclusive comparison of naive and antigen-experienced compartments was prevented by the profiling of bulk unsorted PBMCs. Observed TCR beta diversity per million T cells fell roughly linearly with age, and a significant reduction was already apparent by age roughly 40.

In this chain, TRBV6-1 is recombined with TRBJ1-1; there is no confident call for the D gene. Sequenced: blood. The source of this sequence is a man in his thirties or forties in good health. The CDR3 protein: CASSDYRPESPSMNTEAFF. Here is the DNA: TGTGCCAGCAGTGACTACCGGCCCGAGAGCCCTTCCATGAACACTGAAGCTTTCTTT.